This paragraph covers one T cell receptor (beta chain) sequence. No antigen is known for it. Base qualities are not provided; no much larger clone lies one nucleotide away. The study excluded patients with uncontrolled infections, other autoimmune diseases, pregnancy or lactation. Clinical symptoms, serum thyroxine and TRAb, thyroid ultrasound, and orbital computed tomography formed the basis for the diagnoses. Trizol reagent was used to extract total RNA, and RNA quality was then checked on an Agilent 2100 Bioanalyzer. The germline V gene specifies MNHNS as CDR1 and SASEGT as CDR2. Including cysteine and phenylalanine, the CDR3 has 15 amino acids. The read is trimmed to its CDR3 DNA, 45 bases read in frame from base 1. Germline trimming: 1 base from V, 4 bases from J; junction bases outside gene matches: 5. These data come from a study of T cells in Graves' hyperthyroidism and ophthalmopathy (dated 2019 in TCRdb). Background for the entire study: To identify TCR V-J signatures that set the groups apart, the researchers used a discovery cohort of 90 to 100 patients, made up of fewer than 50 with Graves' ophthalmopathy and 55 to 65 with stable Graves' hyperthyroidism. The paper reports TCR Vbeta CDR3 sequencing of some 140 peripheral blood samples: some 41 ophthalmopathy, about 75 hyperthyroidism and around 17 progressor patients. Whether ophthalmopathy could be predicted prospectively was tested in an independent validation cohort made up of roughly 19 hyperthyroidism patients plus 17 patients who later progressed to ophthalmopathy. The study also compared thyroid tissue and blood T-cell repertoires from over 5 Graves' hyperthyroidism patients. After sampling, hyperthyroidism patients received methimazole starting at 30 mg daily, and ophthalmopathy patients received high-dose intravenous methylprednisolone. For training and testing, the 100 or so patients in the discovery cohort were randomly divided in a 7:3 ratio.

Amplification of TCR beta CDR3 regions was carried out from RNA transcripts. The first round of RT-PCR for the TCR CDR3 was performed with the HTBI primer set and the Qiagen OneStep RT-PCR kit. The libraries were constructed in a second round of multiplex PCR and then size-selected and purified. Libraries were sequenced paired-end with 100 bp reads on an Illumina HiSeq2000. Under the source paper's analysis protocol: SOAPnuke was used to process the raw data, removing reads that contained adapters or uncalled bases, had a mean Phred below 15, or lacked an exact match to the constant primer or identifier. High-quality paired reads were merged using COPE v1.2.5, and each unique nucleotide sequence was defined as a clonotype. MiTCR v1.1 was used to align the clonotypes against IMGT TRBV, TRBD and TRBJ reference segments. The analysis was restricted to V-J combinations with a frequency above 0.0001, which together covered about 99% of the repertoires. The TCS score was defined as F50 (clonal expansion) divided by E x V (chaos), with BLOSUM62-based TCRdist calculated between CDR3 peptides within each V-J. Welch's t-statistics and random forest reduced several hundred V-J features to 13, which were used in a naive Bayes classifier (R e1071). Thyroid-blood repertoire similarity was quantified with the Morisita-Horn index. The public reads were reanalyzed by TCRdb: fastp trimming at Q25, MiXCR alignment, in-frame beta chains only. Each record represents a unique CDR3 protein, reported with the most common genes and DNA among its rows. The authors' filters were not applied to this entry. This sample lists fewer than 650,000 distinct CDR3 sequences; 46% were detected once. About 45% of the sample is held by the ten biggest clonotypes.

Beyond this particular receptor, the publication reports: Sample size was not statistically predetermined, and investigators were not blinded to group allocation. In validation, progression to ophthalmopathy was predicted by the model with 55% to 71% sensitivity and 72.22% specificity, a median of approximately 7.1 months before onset. In cross-validation, a model built on a 13 V-J signature told ophthalmopathy apart from stable hyperthyroidism with approximately 90% sensitivity and about 81% specificity, and in testing the same model reached 80%/75%. Blood samples also contained most of the expanded thyroid clonotypes (frequency above 0.001), which suggests that blood repertoires may reflect thyroid immune responses.

This clonotype was sampled from an adult woman with Graves' disease, either hyperthyroidism or ophthalmopathy (not recorded which). The chain was built from TRBV6-1 and TRBJ2-5; 8 bases in between match TRBD1. The sequencing sample was made of peripheral blood or thyroid tissue (not recorded which). The base sequence is TGTGCCAGCAGTGAAGAACCGACAGGGGCAGAGACCCAGTACTTC. Translated, this is CASSEEPTGAETQYF.